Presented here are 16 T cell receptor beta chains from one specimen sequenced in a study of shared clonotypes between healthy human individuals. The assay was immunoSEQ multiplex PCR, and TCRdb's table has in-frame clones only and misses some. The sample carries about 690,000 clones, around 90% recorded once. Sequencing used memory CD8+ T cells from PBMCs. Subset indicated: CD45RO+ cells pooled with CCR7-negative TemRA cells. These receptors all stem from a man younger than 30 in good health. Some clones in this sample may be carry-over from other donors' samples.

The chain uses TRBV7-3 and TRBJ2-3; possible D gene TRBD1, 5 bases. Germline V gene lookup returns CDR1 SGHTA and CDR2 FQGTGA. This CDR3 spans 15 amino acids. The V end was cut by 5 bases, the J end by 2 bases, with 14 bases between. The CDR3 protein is CASSRDRVYTDTQYF. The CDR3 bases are TGTGCCAGCAGCCGTGACAGAGTCTACACAGATACGCAGTATTTT.

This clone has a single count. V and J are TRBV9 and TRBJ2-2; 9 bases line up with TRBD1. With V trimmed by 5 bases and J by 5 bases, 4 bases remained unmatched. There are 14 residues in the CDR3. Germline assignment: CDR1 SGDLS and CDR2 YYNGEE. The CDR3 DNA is TGTGCCAGCAGACCAGGGACAGGGACCGGGGAGCTGTTTTTT. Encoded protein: CASRPGTGTGELFF.

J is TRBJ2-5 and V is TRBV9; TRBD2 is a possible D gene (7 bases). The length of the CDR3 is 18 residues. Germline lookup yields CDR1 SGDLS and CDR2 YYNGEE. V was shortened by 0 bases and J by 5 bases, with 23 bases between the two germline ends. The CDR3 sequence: CASSVELDSGIVGETQYF. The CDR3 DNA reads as TGTGCCAGCAGCGTAGAATTGGACAGCGGGATTGTGGGGGAGACCCAGTACTTC. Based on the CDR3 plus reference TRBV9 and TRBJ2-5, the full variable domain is DSGVTQTPKHLITATGQRVTLRCSPRSGDLSVYWYQQSLDQGLQFLIQYYNGEERAKGNILERFSAQQFPDLHSELNLSSLELGDSALYFCASSVELDSGIVGETQYFGPGTRLLVL.

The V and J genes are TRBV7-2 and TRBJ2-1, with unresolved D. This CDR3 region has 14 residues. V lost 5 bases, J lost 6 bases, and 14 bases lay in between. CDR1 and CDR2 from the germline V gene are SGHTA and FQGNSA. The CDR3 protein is CASSPFPLSNEQFF. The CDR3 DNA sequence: TGTGCCAGCAGCCCATTCCCTCTGAGCAATGAGCAGTTCTTC.

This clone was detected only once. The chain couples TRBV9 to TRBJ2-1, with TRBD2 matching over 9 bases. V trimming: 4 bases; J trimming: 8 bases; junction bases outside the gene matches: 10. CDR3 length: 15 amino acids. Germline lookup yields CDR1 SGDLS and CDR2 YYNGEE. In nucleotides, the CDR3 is TGTGCCAGCAGCCCAGTGGCGGGAGGGTCGTATGAGCAGTTCTTC. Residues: CASSPVAGGSYEQFF.

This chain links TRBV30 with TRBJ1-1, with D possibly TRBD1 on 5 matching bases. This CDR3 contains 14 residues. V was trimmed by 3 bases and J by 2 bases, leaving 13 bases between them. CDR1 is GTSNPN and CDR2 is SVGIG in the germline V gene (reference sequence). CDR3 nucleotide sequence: TGTGCCTGGAGCGCGGGGCCCCCAAACACTGAAGCTTTCTTT. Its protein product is CAWSAGPPNTEAFF.

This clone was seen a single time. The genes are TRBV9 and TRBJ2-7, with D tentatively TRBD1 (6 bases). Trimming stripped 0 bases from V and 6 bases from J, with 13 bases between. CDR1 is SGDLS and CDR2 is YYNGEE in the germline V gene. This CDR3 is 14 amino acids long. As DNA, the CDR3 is TGTGCCAGCAGCGTAGGAGACAGGCTCTCCGAGCAGTACTTC. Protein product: CASSVGDRLSEQYF.

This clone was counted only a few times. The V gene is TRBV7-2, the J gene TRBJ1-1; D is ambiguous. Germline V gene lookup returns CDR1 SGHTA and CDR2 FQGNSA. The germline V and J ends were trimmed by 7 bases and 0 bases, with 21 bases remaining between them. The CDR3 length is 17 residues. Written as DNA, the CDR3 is TGTGCCAGCAACAATAACGAATCTTGGCCCATGAACACTGAAGCTTTCTTT. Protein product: CASNNNESWPMNTEAFF.

CDR3 protein: CAGPDYRNEQFF. Here the CDR3 DNA reads TGTGCCGGACCAGACTACCGTAATGAGCAGTTCTTC. This chain joins TRBV2 and TRBJ2-1; TRBD2 is a possible D gene (5 bases). Germline loops: CDR1 SNHLY, CDR2 FYNNEI. The CDR3 totals 12 residues. Trimming took 11 bases from V and 7 from J, leaving 15 bases between them.

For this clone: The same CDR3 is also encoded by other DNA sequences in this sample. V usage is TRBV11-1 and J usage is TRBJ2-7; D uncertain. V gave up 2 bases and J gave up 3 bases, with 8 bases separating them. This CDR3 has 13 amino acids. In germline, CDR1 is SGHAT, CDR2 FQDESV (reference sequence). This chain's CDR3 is CASSLRQHYEQYF. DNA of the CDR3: TGTGCCAGCAGCTTACGGCAGCACTACGAGCAGTACTTC.

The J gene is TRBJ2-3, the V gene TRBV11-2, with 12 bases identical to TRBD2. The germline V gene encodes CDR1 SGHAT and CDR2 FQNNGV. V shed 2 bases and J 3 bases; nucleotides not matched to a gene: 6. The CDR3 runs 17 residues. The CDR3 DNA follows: TGTGCCAGCAGCTTACGACTAGCGGGAGTTAGGACAGATACGCAGTATTTT. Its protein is CASSLRLAGVRTDTQYF.

The CDR3 sequence: CASSYRWASGDNEQFF. The CDR3 DNA reads TGTGCCAGCAGTTATAGGTGGGCTAGCGGCGACAATGAGCAGTTCTTC. V is TRBV27 and J is TRBJ2-1; 7 bases align to TRBD2. CDR3 length: 16 amino acids. J gave up 5 bases and V 4 bases, and 11 bases lay outside the gene matches. Germline CDR1 reads MNHEY; CDR2 reads SMNVEV (reference sequence).

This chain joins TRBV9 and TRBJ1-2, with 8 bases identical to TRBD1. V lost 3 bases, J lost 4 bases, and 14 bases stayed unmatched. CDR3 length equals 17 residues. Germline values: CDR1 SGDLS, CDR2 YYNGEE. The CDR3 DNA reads TGTGCCAGCAGCGACCCCTCGGGGACAGGACTGTCCTATGGCTACACCTTC. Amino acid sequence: CASSDPSGTGLSYGYTF.

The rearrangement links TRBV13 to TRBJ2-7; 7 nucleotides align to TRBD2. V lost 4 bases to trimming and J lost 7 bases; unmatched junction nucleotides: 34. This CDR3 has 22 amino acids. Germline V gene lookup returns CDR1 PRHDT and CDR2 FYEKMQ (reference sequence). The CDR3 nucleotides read TGTGCCAGCAGCTCCCCGCTCCCCACCGGAAACCGGGGGAGGGCGGGAGAAATGGAGCAGTACTTC. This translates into CASSSPLPTGNRGRAGEMEQYF.

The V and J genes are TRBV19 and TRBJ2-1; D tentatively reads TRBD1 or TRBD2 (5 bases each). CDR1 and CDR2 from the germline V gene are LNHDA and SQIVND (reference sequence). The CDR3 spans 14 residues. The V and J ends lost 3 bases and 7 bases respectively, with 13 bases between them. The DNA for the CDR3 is TGTGCCAGTAGTATTCGAGGGGCTCTGAATGAGCAGTTCTTC. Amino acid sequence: CASSIRGALNEQFF.

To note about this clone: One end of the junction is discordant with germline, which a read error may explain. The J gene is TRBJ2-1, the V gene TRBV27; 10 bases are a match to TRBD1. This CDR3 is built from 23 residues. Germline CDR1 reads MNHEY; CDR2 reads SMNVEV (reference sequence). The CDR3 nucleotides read TGTGCCAGCAGTCTATCCGGGACAGGGGCCCTGTTTGCGGACACAAGCTCCTACAATGAGCAGTTCTTC. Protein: CASSLSGTGALFADTSSYNEQFF.